This record looks at one T cell receptor (beta chain) sequence and its context. Its antigen is unknown. Using immunoSEQ multiplex PCR, the repertoire was profiled, and TCRdb retains in-frame clones only, with some absent. The data contain some 62,000 clones, 70% to 80% of them singletons. These data originate in a study of siplizumab effects on memory and regulatory T cells. Study-wide results and caveats: The alloresponse seemed to draw substantially on naive T cells, which appeared more diverse than memory cells.

V was clipped by 4 bases and J by 3 bases, with 11 bases between them. CDR3 length equals 14 residues. From germline, CDR1 is SGHAT and CDR2 FQNNGV. The TCR originated in a human donor in good health. Sequencing was performed on memory CD4+ T cells sorted from blood. This rearrangement joins TRBV11-2 to TRBJ2-3, with D uncertain. The DNA of the CDR3 is TGTGCCAGCAGCTATGAGTCCCCAACAGATACGCAGTATTTT. Amino acid sequence: CASSYESPTDTQYF.